The clone carrying this T cell receptor (beta chain) was detected once. Antigen specificity is unknown. Per germline, CDR1 MNHEY and CDR2 SMNVEV (reference sequence). The CDR3 is made up of 16 amino acids. V was clipped by 3 bases and J by 3 bases; unmatched bases: 4. This specimen belongs to a study of cytotoxic CD8 clonotypes in ibrutinib-treated CLL. Study conclusions and caveats: Sustained-remission and progressing patients diverged in sampling times.

Measured with immunoSEQ multiplex PCR; TCRdb has only the in-frame clones, and not every one. This table holds over 100,000 clones, 70% to 90% found once. Frozen-stored PBMCs produced approximately 2 micrograms of genomic DNA for TCR beta libraries. The material was PBMCs, obtained after 24 months of ibrutinib treatment. This TCR was recovered from a human donor with chronic lymphocytic leukemia. The chain is built from TRBV27 and TRBJ2-7, with 14 positions matching TRBD2. For the CDR3, the DNA is TGTGCCAGCAGTTTTCGCGGACTAGCGGGAGGCTACGAGCAGTACTTC. This codes for CASSFRGLAGGYEQYF.